This record concerns one T cell receptor beta chain sequence. Its specificity is unknown. The source of the sample is a study of T cell responses to AZD1222 COVID-19 vaccine. V lost 3 bases to trimming and J lost 5 bases, with 4 bases between them. Germline CDR1 reads MGHDK; CDR2 reads SYGVNS. The CDR3 is 11 residues long. TCRdb keeps only in-frame clones here, not all; method: immunoSEQ multiplex PCR. This table has about 130,000 clones, 87% appearing once. Study findings and constraints: Clonal diversity may have been underestimated in mostly white British donors. Once two AZD1222 doses were given, Spike-specific TCR breadth and depth went up.

The sample in question was peripheral blood, obtained on day 0 of AZD1222 vaccination. This chain uses TRBV25-1 with TRBJ1-2, with unresolved D. The sequence came from an adult in good health. The CDR3 here is CASSDLYGYTF. In nucleotides, the CDR3 is TGTGCCAGCAGTGATCTTTATGGCTACACCTTC.